This T cell receptor beta chain was captured by sequencing in a study of CD8+ T cells in alopecia areata. Notes on the study in general: Tofacitinib produced a significant decrease in scalp clonality and in expanded CD8+ clones among the top 100. Association of baseline CD8+ expansion with response is uncertain owing to one nonresponder. Scalp samples also yield sequences of resident alphabeta T cells from normal skin.

The CDR3 runs 13 residues. Looked up from germline, CDR1 is SGHNT and CDR2 is YENEEA. Between the trimmed V and J ends, which lost 3 bases and 5 bases, there was a span of 8 bases. As for treatment: oral pan-JAK inhibitor, 5-10 mg twice daily. RNA was extracted and reverse transcribed into cDNA as the sequencing template. TCRdb keeps only in-frame clones here, not all; method: immunoSEQ multiplex PCR. The sample yields about 140,000 clones, 82% seen once. This clone was picked up one time. The antigen remains undetermined. This specimen consisted of CD8+ T cells sorted from blood, obtained at week 4, from a patient treated with tofacitinib. The source of this sequence is a human donor with alopecia areata. The chain is built from TRBV11-3 and TRBJ2-1; D is perhaps TRBD2 (5 bases). The CDR3 region is CASSFEGNNEQFF. CDR3 nucleotides: TGTGCCAGCAGCTTCGAGGGTAACAATGAGCAGTTCTTC.